Described below is a single TCR beta chain sequence and its context. Its target is not known. Despite likely unrecorded immune exposures, the donors were nominally healthy at the time of sampling. This entry belongs to a study of cytomegalovirus exposure and HLA in healthy donors. Overall study context: As released early, the data held about 85 million unique TCRs from HLA-typed donors.

Study-level findings and limits: Upon later analysis, HLA-associated TCR beta chains proved more clonally expanded than other, equally common chains. Later analysis identified a missense DCLRE1C variant that was linked to TCR beta V- and J-gene trimming.

With V trimmed by 1 base and J by 1 base, 2 bases remained unmatched. The CDR3 covers 15 residues. Germline CDR1 reads SGHRS; CDR2 reads YFSETQ. The PCR employed 60 Vbeta primers together with 13 Jbeta primers. Sequenced by immunoSEQ multiplex PCR; TCRdb stores in-frame clones only, minus some. The data contain about 180,000 clones, more than 75% of them seen just once; the ten biggest clones take up about 2.5%. Sequences were obtained from PBMCs. This sequence originates from a woman in her twenties or thirties in good health and CMV-seropositive. V is TRBV5-1 and J is TRBJ2-7; 10 bases are a match to TRBD1. The CDR3: CASSLRDRGSYEQYF. CDR3 nucleotide sequence: TGCGCCAGCAGCTTGCGGGACAGGGGTTCCTACGAGCAGTACTTC.